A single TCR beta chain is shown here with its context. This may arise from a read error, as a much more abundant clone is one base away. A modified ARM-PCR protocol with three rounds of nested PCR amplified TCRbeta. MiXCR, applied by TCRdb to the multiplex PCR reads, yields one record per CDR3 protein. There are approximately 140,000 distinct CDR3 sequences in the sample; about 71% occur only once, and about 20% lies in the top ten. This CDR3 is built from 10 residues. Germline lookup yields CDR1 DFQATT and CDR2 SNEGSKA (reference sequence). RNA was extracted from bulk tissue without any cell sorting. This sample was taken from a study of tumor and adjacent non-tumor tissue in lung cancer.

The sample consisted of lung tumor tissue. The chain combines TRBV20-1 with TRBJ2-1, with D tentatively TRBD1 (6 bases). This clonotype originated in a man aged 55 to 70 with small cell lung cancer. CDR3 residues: CSAKGDERFF. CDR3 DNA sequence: TGCAGTGCTAAGGGGGATGAGCGGTTCTTC.